The present TCR beta chain was sequenced within a study of T-cell memory formation after mild COVID-19. As for the study in general: TCR clusters largely stayed donor specific. General study results and limits: Largely, contracting CD4+ clones fell within CM and EM, and contracting CD8+ clones within EMRA. From day 15 to 85, contracting clones were balanced between CD4 and CD8, whereas later expanders leaned toward CD4+.

Trimming at V came to 3 bases and at J to 1 base, leaving 7 bases not matched to a gene. CDR3 length equals 16 residues. Germline V gene lookup returns CDR1 SGHRS and CDR2 YFSETQ. This clonotype was detected a few times. Its antigen is currently unknown. One entry per CDR3 protein, called by TCRdb with MiXCR from the 5' RACE reads. The sample includes fewer than 650,000 distinct CDR3 sequences, approximately 15% seen only once; the top ten take about 8.1%. Material: PBMCs or a T cell subset sorted from them (not recorded which). The clonotype comes from an adult woman who had mild COVID-19 (a few samples of this study predate the infection). Cell type and time point are not known. The chain links TRBV5-1 to TRBJ2-7; 10 bases align to TRBD2. The CDR3 here is CASSSPSGSLSYEQYF. The CDR3 nucleotides read TGCGCCAGCAGCTCCCCTAGCGGGAGTCTGTCCTACGAGCAGTACTTC.